What follows are 16 T cell receptor beta chains derived from one specimen sequenced in a study of T-cell memory formation after mild COVID-19. TCRdb re-called the 5' RACE reads through MiXCR, storing one row per CDR3 protein. The top ten hold under 25% of the sample, which has about 340,000 distinct CDR3 sequences, about 16% seen once. The sample taken for sequencing was PBMCs or a T cell subset sorted from them (not recorded which). These TCRs come from a man aged 18 to 29 who had mild COVID-19 (a few samples of this study predate the infection). Cell type and time point are not known.

The chain recombines TRBV5-1 with TRBJ2-7, with TRBD1 matching over 8 bases. Germline trimming cut 4 bases from V and 7 bases from J; bases unmatched to any gene: 7. This CDR3 spans 13 amino acids. CDR1 is SGHRS and CDR2 is YFSETQ in the germline V gene. The chain's CDR3 is CASSHRTGQEQYF. The CDR3 DNA follows: TGCGCCAGCAGCCATCGGACAGGGCAAGAGCAGTACTTC.

The chain employs TRBV19 and TRBJ2-7; perhaps TRBD2 as D (5 bases). This CDR3 has 15 amino acids. Trimming removed 3 bases from V and 0 bases from J, with 12 bases in between. Germline V CDR1 and CDR2: LNHDA, SQIVND (reference sequence). In DNA form, the CDR3 reads TGTGCCAGTAGTATGGGAGTAAGGGCCTCCTACGAGCAGTACTTC. Its translation is CASSMGVRASYEQYF.

The chain uses TRBV20-1 and TRBJ2-7; D possibly uses TRBD1 or TRBD2 (5 bases each). From germline, CDR1 is DFQATT and CDR2 SNEGSKA (reference sequence). Trimming removed 3 bases at V and 3 bases at J, with 21 bases between. The CDR3 covers 16 residues. The CDR3 bases are TGCAGTGCTAGTGCACTGCGAGGGGCGGGCGGCTACGAGCAGTACTTC. It translates to CSASALRGAGGYEQYF.

This clonotype was picked up a small number of times. V and J are TRBV29-1 and TRBJ1-5; D not certain. The CDR3 totals 14 residues. Germline V gene sequence: CDR1 SQVTM, CDR2 ANQGSEA. V lost 4 bases, J lost 4 bases, and 14 bases lay in between. CDR3 sequence (DNA): TGCAGCGTTGTGTTCCAGGAAGGTAATCAGCCCCAGCATTTT. It encodes CSVVFQEGNQPQHF.

The chain uses TRBV4-3 and TRBJ2-7; tentative D call: TRBD1 (5 bases). The CDR3 runs 14 residues. Germline-derived CDR1 and CDR2 are LGHNA and YSLEER. The germline V and J ends were trimmed by 1 base and 2 bases, with 9 bases remaining between them. CDR3 DNA sequence: TGCGCCAGCAGCCAAGCACAGGACGCCTACGAGCAGTACTTC. The encoded protein is CASSQAQDAYEQYF.

The CDR3 nucleotides are TGCGCCAGCAGCTCCAAGGCAGGAGGAGGGACTGAAGCTTTCTTT. Translated, it gives CASSSKAGGGTEAFF. The rearrangement joins TRBV5-1 to TRBJ1-1; no firm D call. V was shortened by 3 bases and J by 5 bases, with 17 bases between the two germline ends. Germline values: CDR1 SGHRS, CDR2 YFSETQ. This CDR3 contains 15 residues.

This clonotype was observed a few times. V usage is TRBV28 and J usage is TRBJ1-1; D not certain. The CDR3 length is 11 residues. Trimming took off 8 bases at V and 11 bases at J, with 15 bases between the two ends. Germline V gene data show CDR1 as MDHEN and CDR2 as SYDVKM. CDR3 sequence: CASCRGTWAFF. The DNA of the CDR3 is TGTGCCAGCTGTCGTGGCACATGGGCTTTCTTT.

The chain combines TRBV25-1 with TRBJ1-1, with D possibly matching TRBD1 (5 bases). Germline loops: CDR1 MGHDK, CDR2 SYGVNS. The V end lost 5 bases, the J end lost 3 bases, and 10 bases lay between the germline ends. This CDR3 comprises 13 residues. The CDR3 bases are TGTGCCAGCAGTAGACAGTCGCACACTGAAGCTTTCTTT. This codes for CASSRQSHTEAFF.

This clonotype was found many times. The rearrangement uses TRBV9 and TRBJ2-3; D not resolved. The ends were cut back, 0 bases at V and 5 bases at J, with 4 bases in the middle. In germline, CDR1 is SGDLS, CDR2 YYNGEE. This CDR3 region has 12 residues. The CDR3 sequence: CASSVAGDTQYF. The DNA for the CDR3 is TGTGCCAGCAGCGTAGCCGGAGATACGCAGTATTTT.

The chain is built from TRBV5-1 and TRBJ2-3; D may correspond to TRBD1 or TRBD2 (5 bases each). Germline CDR1 is SGHRS and CDR2 is YFSETQ. The CDR3 spans 14 residues. V lost 7 bases and J 5 bases, leaving 17 bases between the germline ends. CDR3 nucleotides: TGCGCCAGCGGATCTCCGGGGCAGGGAGATACGCAGTATTTT. It specifies CASGSPGQGDTQYF.

The sample holds a few counts of this clonotype. V is TRBV15 and J is TRBJ2-7; D is unclear. CDR1 and CDR2 (germline): LNHNV, YYDKDF (reference sequence). Deletions cut 4 bases from V and 0 bases from J, with 1 base between. The CDR3 spans 11 residues. CDR3 loop: CATSNSYEQYF. CDR3 nucleotide sequence: TGTGCCACCAGCAACTCCTACGAGCAGTACTTC.

The table lists this clonotype with a few counts. V usage is TRBV4-2 and J usage is TRBJ1-1; D is possibly TRBD1 (5 bases). Trimming left V 1 base short and J 4 bases short, with 10 bases between. CDR3 length equals 14 residues. The germline CDR1 and CDR2 sequences are LGHNA and YNFKEQ. CDR3 sequence: CASSQGLGTTEAFF. DNA of the CDR3: TGTGCCAGCAGCCAAGGATTAGGGACCACTGAAGCTTTCTTT.

This clonotype was observed a handful of times. The chain couples TRBV25-1 to TRBJ2-3; D might be TRBD2 (5 bases). The CDR3 sequence is 10 residues long. Trimming pared 8 bases from V and 5 bases from J, leaving 5 bases between. The germline CDR1 and CDR2 sequences are MGHDK and SYGVNS. The CDR3 reads CASREDTQYF. The CDR3 nucleotides are TGTGCCAGCCGGGAAGATACGCAGTATTTT.

This clonotype appeared a few times. The CDR3 loop is CASSTGVQETQYF. The CDR3 coding sequence is TGCGCCAGCAGCACGGGGGTCCAAGAGACCCAGTACTTC. The V and J genes are TRBV5-1 and TRBJ2-5, with D possibly matching TRBD2 (6 bases). Germline CDR1 and CDR2: SGHRS and YFSETQ. V was cut by 4 bases and J by 1 base, with 8 bases left in between. There are 13 residues in the CDR3.

V is TRBV6-1 and J is TRBJ2-1; 10 bases map to TRBD2. The CDR3 consists of 16 residues. Germline V gene data show CDR1 as MNHNS and CDR2 as SASEGT. Losses at the gene ends were 5 bases for V and 3 bases for J; bases not matched to a gene: 7. The CDR3 loop reads CASSYLAGANYNEQFF. The CDR3 DNA is TGTGCCAGCAGTTACCTAGCGGGGGCCAACTACAATGAGCAGTTCTTC.

The chain employs TRBV6-1 and TRBJ2-7; either TRBD1 or TRBD2 may supply D (5 bases each). CDR1 and CDR2 from the germline V gene are MNHNS and SASEGT. This CDR3 contains 13 residues. V was clipped by 6 bases and J by 3 bases, with 12 bases between them. The CDR3 loop reads CASRVAGSYEQYF. DNA for the CDR3: TGTGCCAGCAGAGTTGCAGGGAGCTACGAGCAGTACTTC.